The clone carrying this T cell receptor (beta chain) was counted a few times. The CDR3 extends over 15 amino acids. Germline V CDR1 and CDR2: SGHRS, YFSETQ. V was pared by 7 bases and J by 6 bases, with 10 bases of the junction left unmatched. TCRdb independently ran MiXCR on the 5' RACE reads; one entry per CDR3 protein. The sample yields some 320,000 distinct CDR3 sequences, roughly an eighth seen once. These data are taken from a study of T-cell memory formation after mild COVID-19. This chain uses TRBV5-1 with TRBJ1-5, with TRBD1 matching over 10 bases. The material sequenced was PBMCs or a T cell subset sorted from them (not recorded which). The receptor was isolated from a man aged 18 to 30 who had mild COVID-19 (a few samples of this study predate the infection). Cell type and time point are not known. CDR3 nucleotide sequence: TGCGCCAGCGCGTTTGGGACAGGGGAGGGTCAGCCCCAGCATTTT. The encoded protein is CASAFGTGEGQPQHF.